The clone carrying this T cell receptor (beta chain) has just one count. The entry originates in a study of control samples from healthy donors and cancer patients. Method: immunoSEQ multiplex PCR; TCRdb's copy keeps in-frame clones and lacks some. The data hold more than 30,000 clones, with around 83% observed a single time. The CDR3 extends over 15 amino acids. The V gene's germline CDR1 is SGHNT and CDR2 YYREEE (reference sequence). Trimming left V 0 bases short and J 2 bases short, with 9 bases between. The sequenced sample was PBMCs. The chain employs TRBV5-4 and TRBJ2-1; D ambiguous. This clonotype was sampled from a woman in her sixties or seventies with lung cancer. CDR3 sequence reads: CASSLVSLAYNEQFF. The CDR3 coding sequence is TGTGCCAGCAGCTTGGTGTCACTCGCCTACAATGAGCAGTTCTTC.